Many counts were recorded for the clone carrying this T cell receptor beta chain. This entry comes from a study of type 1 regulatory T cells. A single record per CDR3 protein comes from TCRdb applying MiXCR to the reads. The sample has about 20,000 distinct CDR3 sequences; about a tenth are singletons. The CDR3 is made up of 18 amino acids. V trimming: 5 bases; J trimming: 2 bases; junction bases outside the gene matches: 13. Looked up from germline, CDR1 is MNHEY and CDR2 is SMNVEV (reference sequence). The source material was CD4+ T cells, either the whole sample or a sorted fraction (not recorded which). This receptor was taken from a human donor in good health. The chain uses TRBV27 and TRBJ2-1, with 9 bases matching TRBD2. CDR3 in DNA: TGTGCCAGCAGTCCTGGGGGGAGCGGGAGGCCGGCCTACAATGAGCAGTTCTTC. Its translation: CASSPGGSGRPAYNEQFF.